A single sample gave rise to the 2 T cell receptor beta chains below, sequenced in a study of spatial heterogeneity in lung cancer. Findings of the study overall: In tumors, expanded intratumoral alpha and beta TCR counts tracked mutation counts.

Their antigens are not known. Time point indicated: sample taken at primary tumor resection. TCRdb ran MiXCR on the 5' RACE reads and lists one entry per CDR3 protein. The sample yields about 100,000 distinct CDR3 sequences, around 4.3% seen once. This sample comprised lung tumor tissue, obtained at surgery. The receptors originated from a male donor with early-stage non-small cell lung cancer.

This clonotype came up many times. V gene TRBV4-1 combines with J gene TRBJ2-3, with 7 nucleotides matching TRBD2. The V and J ends lost 1 base and 3 bases, in that order; junction bases with no gene match: 4. Per germline, CDR1 MGHRA and CDR2 YSYEKL. This CDR3 contains 15 residues. This CDR3 reads CASSQVGGRTDTQYF. CDR3 in DNA: TGCGCCAGCAGCCAAGTGGGCGGGAGAACAGATACGCAGTATTTT.

At least ten counts were recorded for this clonotype. This chain joins TRBV6-1 and TRBJ1-4, with D possibly being TRBD1 (5 bases). The CDR3 loop spans 15 amino acids. The V gene's germline CDR1 is MNHNS and CDR2 SASEGT. Trimming removed 3 bases at V and 5 bases at J, with 13 bases between. In DNA form, the CDR3 reads TGTGCCAGCAGTGAGGCCAGGGACCTGAATGAAAAACTGTTTTTT. It translates to CASSEARDLNEKLFF.